This T cell receptor beta chain originates from a study of shared clonotypes between healthy human individuals (dated by TCRdb to the early 2020s). A note on the overall study: The cohort included three men and a couple of women between 18 and 49 years of age. To estimate repertoire size and how much clonotype sharing occurs between individuals, the study deeply sequenced the blood TCR repertoires of five healthy adults. To increase sequencing depth and limit assay-specific biases, TCR repertoire library preparation and sequencing were carried out by different laboratories using diverse techniques. Leukapheresis yielded between about 0.85 and 9 billion PBMCs per donor. For each donor, CD4 naive and CD4 memory were each given three plates, CD8 naive was given two plates, and CD8 memory was given one plate.

Of note for this clone: Its antigen target is currently unknown. Mismatch with germline at one junction end may stem from a read error.

Using the deep immunoSEQ assay, TCR CDR3 regions were amplified from genomic DNA by multiplex PCR. For each cell subset, the extracted genomic DNA was distributed evenly across all wells of several immunoSEQ 96-well plates, and each plate served as one replicate. Each replicate PCR for sorted subsets received around 0.2 ug genomic DNA, equal to roughly 30,000 T cell genomes. The purified libraries were quantified using a Qubit 3.0 fluorometer, sized with a Bioanalyzer 2100, and then quantified again using the KAPA Library Quantification kit. Every immunoSEQ 96-well plate was sequenced on a dedicated single-read 150-cycle Illumina NextSeq 550 flow cell. Concerning the study's data processing: The immunoSEQ output contained only junctional sequences without quality scores, so filtering could not match that applied to full-length reads. Sequences were annotated with PyIR, a Python wrapper for IgBLAST v1.9, using IMGT germline references to assign V/J genes and CDR3. Reads were filtered out if the reads had weak V/J assignments (E-value above 1e-6), no CDR3, stop codons, out-of-frame junctions, or ambiguous translated residues. A V3J clonotype was defined by an identical inferred V gene, J gene, and CDR3 amino acid sequence. The percentage overlap between two repertoires was calculated by dividing the number of shared unique clonotypes by the size of the smaller repertoire. RTK rarefaction, the Chao1 estimator, and Recon v2.1 estimates of unobserved clonotypes were used to assess repertoire richness. Generation probabilities for all TCRbeta clonotypes obtained by the gDNA method from a handful of donors were computed using OLGA. In its TCRdb copy, this immuneACCESS table keeps in-frame sequences only and misses some clones. Where compared with another copy, unresolved V genes explain less than half of these, and the others have no known cause. The DNA was the basis for D and trimming; V, J and clone size are from that table. Counted in this sample were about 2 million clones; approximately 95% of them appeared once. The ten largest make up approximately 0.13% of the sample.

Beyond this particular receptor, the publication reports: Based on pairwise subsampling, the degree of clonotype sharing among donors was expected to be affected by sequencing depth. Rarefaction of sorted-subset datasets indicated incomplete sequencing despite the large sequencing depth. Because the study included only a small number of donors, the genetic and exposure-history diversity represented was limited. When a few donors were compared, the shared fraction of clonotypes was about 5.2% for naive CD4, approximately 3.3% for naive CD8, roughly 2.5% for memory CD4, and about 0.36% for memory CD8. Larger estimated clonotype richness was generally found for naive subsets than for memory subsets. Higher generation probabilities were observed for clonotypes shared by all four sorted-subset donors than for non-shared clonotypes. Sampling was restricted to blood, and TCR repertoires in tissues likely differ from the TCR repertoires found in blood.

The donors were healthy, HIV-negative adults with no recently reported acute infections or vaccinations. Only Caucasian adults living in Nashville, Tennessee, USA were represented among the donors. CD4+ T cells were enriched by magnetic negative selection, after which naive cells were positively selected on CD45RA and the negative fraction was taken as the memory subset. Blood was collected by leukapheresis, and PBMCs were isolated by Ficoll-Histopaque density gradient centrifugation and then cryopreserved in liquid nitrogen vapor phase. Analytical flow cytometry was used to check the purity and quantity of each magnetically sorted T cell population. Each sorted fraction had its genomic DNA isolated and then quantified by UV absorbance on a Nanodrop 2000c. The receptor was isolated from a man aged 18 to 29 in good health. The sequenced sample consisted of naive CD4+ T cells sorted from blood. The cell subset or site label, read with the paper, signifies: CD45RA+ positively selected.

In nucleotides, the sequence is TGTGCCAGCGGCTTGGCAAGGACCAGGGGGAAGGGCCAAGAGACCCAGTACTTC. Its protein is CASGLARTRGKGQETQYF. Recombination joined TRBV5-4 with TRBJ2-5, with TRBD1 matching 7 junction bases. The CDR3 covers 18 residues, taking in both the cysteine and the phenylalanine. The entry retains the CDR3 DNA only, 54 bases that are in frame from base 1. CDR1 is given as SGHNT and CDR2 as YYREEE, both from the germline V gene (reference sequence).